Sequencing of this T cell receptor (beta chain) was carried out in a study of cytomegalovirus exposure and HLA in healthy donors. General study points: Despite most TCR sequences being rare, some public TCRs occurred in many donors. Subsequent analysis showed first-cohort TCR clusters tending to co-occur in 120 validation repertoires.

As concerns this clone: What it binds is unknown.

Repertoires were generated with immunoSEQ multiplex PCR, while TCRdb's copy carries only in-frame clones and drops some. The sample lists more than 250,000 clones; around 90% were seen once. Among the 120 subjects of the validation cohort, separate from the roughly 650-subject first cohort, were the donors. Sequencing was performed on PBMCs. The sequence was collected from a woman in her twenties or thirties in good health and CMV-seropositive.

The CDR3 DNA follows: TGTGCCAGTAGAACTTTCTCCCCATCTCCAGCTTTCTTT. Translation: CASRTFSPSPAFF. V usage is TRBV19 and J usage is TRBJ1-1; no firm D call. The germline V gene has CDR1 LNHDA and CDR2 SQIVND (reference sequence). The CDR3 runs to 13 residues. Trimming left V 6 bases short and J 10 bases short, with 18 bases between.